These 3 T cell receptor beta chains came from one sample sequenced in a study of vaccination and CD4 T cells after COVID-19. Documented treatment: roughly 10-day PBMC culture with coronavirus spike peptide pools or control peptides (ViraFEST assay). Cultured CD4+ T cells had their DNA profiled by the Oncomine TCR Beta short-read assay. TCRdb recomputed calls from the PCR reads with MiXCR, one row per CDR3 protein. The sample has some 3,200 distinct CDR3 sequences, roughly 83% seen once; the top ten hold about 30%. Antigens for these TCRs are unknown. Sequencing was performed on CD4+ T cells from blood, cultured in vitro. The source is a human donor who had recovered from COVID-19.

This sequence joins TRBV6-5 and TRBJ1-2, with 8 bases matching TRBD1. J lost 3 bases, V lost 2 bases, and 11 bases had no gene match. CDR3 size: 17 residues. CDR1 and CDR2 from the germline V gene are MNHEY and SVGAGI. CDR3 DNA sequence: TGTGCCAGCAGTTACCGGGACAGGAGGGGGAATCACTATGGCTACACCTTC. It encodes CASSYRDRRGNHYGYTF.

This sequence joins TRBV19 and TRBJ2-2; TRBD2 matches 7 bases. Per germline, CDR1 LNHDA and CDR2 SQIVND (reference sequence). This CDR3 has 16 amino acids. Trimming took 3 bases from V and 2 from J; bases not matched to a gene: 6. CDR3 nucleotide sequence: TGTGCCAGTAGTATCTCGGCGGGGGAAAACACCGGGGAGCTGTTTTTT. Its protein product is CASSISAGENTGELFF.

This clonotype occurred once. V gene TRBV10-3 combines with J gene TRBJ1-2; D perhaps matches TRBD1 (5 bases). The CDR3 sequence is 14 residues long. The germline V gene has CDR1 ENHRY and CDR2 SYGVKD. V was cut by 4 bases and J by 2 bases, with 11 bases left in between. For the CDR3, the DNA is TGTGCCATCAGTGGATCGACAGAAAACTATGGCTACACCTTC. Encoded protein: CAISGSTENYGYTF.